The 15 T cell receptor beta chains below come from one sample, sequenced in a study of blood T cell repertoires in COVID-19. Clones were sequenced by immunoSEQ multiplex PCR, and TCRdb holds only the in-frame ones, with some missing. This table holds roughly 95,000 clones, about 86% found once. Sequences were obtained from peripheral blood. Receptors were obtained from a man aged 60-69 years with acute or convalescent COVID-19.

Only a few counts were recorded for this clone. The gene calls are TRBV18 and TRBJ1-1; TRBD1 is a possible D gene (6 bases). The CDR3 extends over 15 amino acids. CDR1 KGHSH and CDR2 LQKENI come from the germline V gene. V lost 3 bases and J 1 base, leaving 12 bases between the germline ends. DNA of the CDR3: TGTGCCAGCTCACCGCAGGGGCTCGAGAACACTGAAGCTTTCTTT. Its protein is CASSPQGLENTEAFF.

V and J are TRBV25-1 and TRBJ2-5; D is perhaps TRBD1 (6 bases). The germline V gene encodes CDR1 MGHDK and CDR2 SYGVNS. This CDR3 region has 15 residues. V dropped 1 base and J dropped 0 bases, with 9 bases sitting between them. CDR3 DNA: TGTGCCAGCAGTGAATTCCAGGGGAACCAAGAGACCCAGTACTTC. It is translated as CASSEFQGNQETQYF. The variable domain in full, completed from reference TRBV25-1 and TRBJ2-5, reads EADIYQTPRYLVIGTGKKITLECSQTMGHDKMYWYQQDPGMELHLIHYSYGVNSTEKGDLSSESTVSRIRTEHFPLTLESARPSHTSQYLCASSEFQGNQETQYFGPGTRLLVL.

The rearrangement links TRBV27 to TRBJ2-2, with 8 bases aligning to TRBD2. From germline, CDR1 is MNHEY and CDR2 SMNVEV (reference sequence). This CDR3 spans 14 amino acids. The junction had 8 bases not matched to a gene; V was cut back by 7 bases and J by 7 bases. The chain's CDR3 is CASTAGLAVGELFF. The CDR3 DNA follows: TGTGCCAGCACAGCAGGACTAGCAGTCGGGGAGCTGTTTTTT.

The chain combines TRBV5-1 with TRBJ2-5, with 7 nucleotides matching TRBD1. The CDR3 runs to 14 residues. CDR1 and CDR2 (germline): SGHRS, YFSETQ. V dropped 2 bases and J dropped 5; count of bases not matched to a gene: 6. The CDR3 region is CASSFYTGEETQYF. CDR3 nucleotide sequence: TGCGCCAGCAGCTTTTACACAGGGGAGGAGACCCAGTACTTC.

The chain carries TRBV4-3 and TRBJ2-7; 10 nucleotides line up with TRBD2. In germline, CDR1 is LGHNA, CDR2 YSLEER. The CDR3 extends over 16 amino acids. Trimming removed 3 bases from V and 6 bases from J; junction bases left unmatched: 11. This chain's CDR3 is CASSQLASGRAGEQYV. In DNA form, the CDR3 reads TGCGCCAGCAGCCAGCTGGCCAGCGGGAGGGCCGGCGAGCAGTACGTC.

The chain is built from TRBV13 and TRBJ2-3; TRBD2 is a possible D gene (5 bases). The germline V and J ends were trimmed by 5 bases and 1 base, with 19 bases remaining between them. Per germline, CDR1 PRHDT and CDR2 FYEKMQ (reference sequence). The CDR3 has 17 amino acids. CDR3 in DNA: TGTGCCAGCAGCCGAGGCGGTGGGAGATGGGGCACAGATACGCAGTATTTT. Protein sequence: CASSRGGGRWGTDTQYF.

This clone occurred many times. V gene TRBV5-6 combines with J gene TRBJ1-1; D remains ambiguous. CDR1 SGHDT and CDR2 YYEEEE come from the germline V gene. V lost 0 bases and J lost 4, with 13 bases in between. The CDR3 length is 15 residues. The CDR3 loop reads CASSLGTGLITEAFF. The CDR3 DNA is TGTGCCAGCAGCTTGGGGACGGGGTTGATCACTGAAGCTTTCTTT.

V is TRBV28 and J is TRBJ2-6; D gene ambiguous. Germline loops: CDR1 MDHEN, CDR2 SYDVKM. Trimming cost V 5 bases and J 0 bases, with 8 bases left between them. CDR3 length: 15 amino acids. CDR3 residues: CASSITASGANVLTF. The DNA for the CDR3 is TGTGCCAGCAGTATCACAGCCTCTGGGGCCAACGTCCTGACTTTC.

Note on this clone: The junction and the germline gene differ at one end; a read error may be behind it. The chain combines TRBV7-7 with TRBJ1-3, with D tentatively TRBD1 (6 bases). Germline V gives CDR1 SSHAT, CDR2 FNYEAQ (reference sequence). This CDR3 region has 15 residues. The CDR3 DNA reads TGTGCTAGCAGCCCAGGGACAAGCTCTGGAAACACCATATATTTT. Amino acids: CASSPGTSSGNTIYF.

J is TRBJ1-3 and V is TRBV9, with 7 nucleotides matching TRBD1. CDR1 is SGDLS and CDR2 is YYNGEE in the germline V gene. CDR3 length: 16 amino acids. J lost 0 bases, V lost 4 bases, and 7 bases had no gene match. This CDR3 is CASSLARGYSGNTIYF. CDR3 bases: TGTGCCAGCAGCCTCGCCAGGGGGTACTCTGGAAACACCATATATTTT.

For this clone: One end of the junction is discordant with germline, which a read error may explain. The chain couples TRBV7-7 to TRBJ2-5; D perhaps matches TRBD1 (6 bases). CDR3 size: 15 residues. The germline gives CDR1 SSHAT, CDR2 FNYEAQ (reference sequence). The CDR3 sequence: CASSLGNQGMQTQYF. The CDR3 coding sequence is TGTGCTAGCAGCTTAGGGAACCAGGGGATGCAGACCCAGTACTTC.

The CDR3 reads CASSLAPGVGYGYTF. The CDR3 coding sequence is TGTGCCAGCAGCTTAGCGCCCGGGGTGGGCTATGGCTACACCTTC. This chain joins TRBV7-2 and TRBJ1-2; D remains ambiguous. The V gene's germline CDR1 is SGHTA and CDR2 FQGNSA. Trimming took off 0 bases at V and 4 bases at J, with 12 bases between the two ends. The CDR3 consists of 15 residues.

This chain connects TRBV19 to TRBJ2-6; D gene uncertain. Trimming cost V 4 bases and J 2 bases, with 15 bases left between them. This CDR3 has 17 residues. The germline CDR1 and CDR2 sequences are LNHDA and SQIVND (reference sequence). The CDR3 bases are TGTGCCAGTAGTACGACTGGTACCCGGACTGGGGCCAACGTCCTGACTTTC. Encoded protein: CASSTTGTRTGANVLTF.

The CDR3 DNA reads as TGTGCCAGCAAAAGGACAGGGTATGGCTACACCTTC. Translation gives CASKRTGYGYTF. The chain employs TRBV6-5 and TRBJ1-2; TRBD1 matches 8 bases. CDR1 is MNHEY and CDR2 is SVGAGI in the germline V gene. The CDR3 is 12 residues long. The J segment lost 5 bases and the V segment lost 7 bases, leaving 3 bases of the junction unmatched.

V gene TRBV19 combines with J gene TRBJ1-5; TRBD1 might be the D (5 bases). Trimming took 6 bases from V and 2 from J, leaving 17 bases between them. Germline loops: CDR1 LNHDA, CDR2 SQIVND (reference sequence). CDR3 length equals 16 residues. CDR3 DNA sequence: TGTGCCAGTAGGACGGGGGTGGGGAGAGGCAATCAGCCCCAGCATTTT. Protein sequence: CASRTGVGRGNQPQHF.